The 23 T cell receptor beta chains presented below share a single source sample, sequenced in a study of cytomegalovirus exposure and HLA in healthy donors. This PCR relied on a set of 60 Vbeta primers and 13 Jbeta primers. Assay: immunoSEQ multiplex PCR; the TCRdb copy retains only in-frame clones and omits some. The table records roughly 100,000 clones, over 12% of them present only once. The sequencing input was PBMCs. These receptors originate from a female donor in good health and CMV-seronegative.

The chain is built from TRBV2 and TRBJ1-5, with D possibly matching TRBD1 (6 bases). Germline lookup yields CDR1 SNHLY and CDR2 FYNNEI. Trimming cost V 4 bases and J 3 bases, with 10 bases left between them. The CDR3 consists of 14 residues. CDR3 sequence reads: CASSGTGTNQPQHF. Written as DNA, the CDR3 is TGTGCCAGCAGTGGCACAGGGACCAATCAGCCCCAGCATTTT.

The sample holds a few counts of this clone. The chain links TRBV7-9 to TRBJ1-3; D is uncertain. The CDR3 has 16 amino acids. V dropped 1 base and J dropped 0 bases, with 10 bases sitting between them. The germline CDR1 and CDR2 sequences are SEHNR and FQNEAQ (reference sequence). The CDR3 region is CASSLVGRSSGNTIYF. In DNA form, the CDR3 reads TGTGCCAGCAGCTTAGTAGGTCGGAGCTCTGGAAACACCATATATTTT.

The rearrangement joins TRBV9 to TRBJ1-2; 8 bases fit TRBD1. V was pared by 5 bases and J by 4 bases, with 7 bases of the junction left unmatched. Per germline, CDR1 SGDLS and CDR2 YYNGEE. This CDR3 contains 14 residues. In nucleotides, the CDR3 is TGTGCCAGCAGTGATAACAGGGGGATCTATGGCTACACCTTC. Residues: CASSDNRGIYGYTF.

This clone has just a few counts. The chain carries TRBV29-1 and TRBJ2-3; 9 positions agree with TRBD1. This CDR3 is 13 amino acids long. Looked up from germline, CDR1 is SQVTM and CDR2 is ANQGSEA. V shed 1 base and J 14 bases; nucleotides not matched to a gene: 10. The CDR3 sequence is CSVEGRYVGQGYF. Here the CDR3 DNA reads TGCAGCGTTGAAGGGCGATACGTGGGACAGGGGTATTTT.

This clone was seen a handful of times. This chain uses TRBV4-3 with TRBJ1-4; tentative D call: TRBD1 (5 bases). The CDR3 runs 15 residues. Germline CDR1 and CDR2: LGHNA and YSLEER. V shed 5 bases and J shed 8 bases, with 18 bases lying between them. CDR3 sequence reads: CASSSSRREGEKLFF. Written as DNA, the CDR3 is TGCGCCAGCAGCTCTTCTCGGAGGGAGGGGGAAAAACTGTTTTTT.

In its sample, this clone was seen a few times. This sequence joins TRBV6-1 and TRBJ1-6; no reliable D call. V lost 3 bases to trimming and J lost 0 bases, with 9 bases between them. In germline, CDR1 is MNHNS, CDR2 SASEGT. This CDR3 region has 16 residues. The CDR3 protein is CASSDPFSSYNSPLHF. The DNA for the CDR3 is TGTGCCAGCAGTGACCCTTTCAGCTCCTATAATTCACCCCTCCACTTT.

This clone was observed a few times. CDR3 DNA sequence: TGTGCCAGCAGCTCTACTTGGACTACCACAGATACGCAGTATTTT. It is translated as CASSSTWTTTDTQYF. The chain joins TRBV7-3 to TRBJ2-3; perhaps TRBD2 as D (6 bases). This CDR3 is built from 15 residues. Trimming cost V 4 bases and J 2 bases, with 13 bases left between them. Germline values: CDR1 SGHTA, CDR2 FQGTGA.

In its sample, this clone was seen a few times. V is TRBV30 and J is TRBJ2-5, with a possible D match to TRBD2 (5 bases). The V end lost 0 bases, the J end lost 5 bases, and 13 bases lay between the germline ends. Per germline, CDR1 GTSNPN and CDR2 SVGIG (reference sequence). The CDR3 runs 14 residues. This CDR3 is CAWSVFLAGETQYF. In DNA, the CDR3 is TGTGCCTGGAGTGTATTCCTAGCCGGTGAGACCCAGTACTTC.

The chain employs TRBV7-9 and TRBJ2-5; 13 bases fit TRBD2. With 4 bases clipped from V and 0 bases from J, the junction kept 2 bases outside the gene matches. The CDR3 has 16 amino acids. The germline CDR1 and CDR2 sequences are SEHNR and FQNEAQ (reference sequence). DNA of the CDR3: TGTGCCAGCAGCTCGGGACTAGCGGGGAACCAAGAGACCCAGTACTTC. It specifies CASSSGLAGNQETQYF.

This chain uses TRBV11-2 with TRBJ2-7, with 8 bases matching TRBD2. This CDR3 is 15 amino acids long. V gave up 0 bases and J gave up 3 bases; unmatched junction bases: 4. From germline, CDR1 is SGHAT and CDR2 FQNNGV. The CDR3 loop reads CASSLDMGLDYEQYF. The CDR3 bases are TGTGCCAGCAGCTTAGATATGGGACTAGACTACGAGCAGTACTTC.

This rearrangement joins TRBV5-6 to TRBJ2-7, with D hard to call. Trimming took 0 bases from V and 0 from J, leaving 7 bases between them. This CDR3 has 14 residues. Germline V gives CDR1 SGHDT, CDR2 YYEEEE. The CDR3 here is CASSLGAASYEQYF. CDR3 bases: TGTGCCAGCAGCTTGGGGGCAGCCTCCTACGAGCAGTACTTC. The full variable domain, completed using reference TRBV5-6 and TRBJ2-7, is DAGVTQSPTHLIKTRGQQVTLRCSPKSGHDTVSWYQQALGQGPQFIFQYYEEEERQRGNFPDRFSGHQFPNYSSELNVNALLLGDSALYLCASSLGAASYEQYFGPGTRLTVT.

The chain employs TRBV10-3 and TRBJ2-7; D is perhaps TRBD2 (6 bases). The CDR3 consists of 14 residues. Germline CDR1 ENHRY, CDR2 SYGVKD. Trimming took off 5 bases at V and 1 base at J, with 12 bases between the two ends. CDR3 nucleotide sequence: TGTGCCATCAGTCCCTCCGGGACTTCCTACGAGCAGTACTTC. Amino acid sequence: CAISPSGTSYEQYF.

The chain couples TRBV7-8 to TRBJ2-7; maybe TRBD2 (6 bases). Trimming cost V 5 bases and J 7 bases, with 18 bases left between them. The CDR3 has 14 amino acids. The germline V gene encodes CDR1 SGHVS and CDR2 FQNEAQ. CDR3 sequence (DNA): TGTGCCAGCAGCCCGGAGACTAGTCTGGGGGAGCAGTACTTC. Protein sequence: CASSPETSLGEQYF.

This chain uses TRBV11-3 with TRBJ1-1, with TRBD1 matching over 8 bases. V dropped 3 bases and J dropped 6; count of bases not matched to a gene: 3. CDR1 and CDR2 from the germline V gene are SGHNT and YENEEA. The CDR3 is 13 amino acids. CDR3 sequence reads: CASSFGQGAEAFF. DNA of the CDR3: TGTGCCAGCAGCTTCGGACAGGGTGCTGAAGCTTTCTTT.

The CDR3 loop reads CASSLAGGGPPDTQYF. In DNA form, the CDR3 reads TGTGCCAGCAGCTTAGCCGGGGGGGGCCCCCCAGATACGCAGTATTTT. The chain carries TRBV7-2 and TRBJ2-3, with 8 bases aligning to TRBD2. The J segment lost 4 bases and the V segment lost 0 bases, leaving 6 bases of the junction unmatched. The CDR3 sequence is 16 residues long. From germline, CDR1 is SGHTA and CDR2 FQGNSA.

V and J are TRBV7-9 and TRBJ2-5; D is undetermined. V gave up 5 bases and J gave up 3 bases, with 10 bases separating them. Per germline, CDR1 SEHNR and CDR2 FQNEAQ (reference sequence). The length of the CDR3 is 13 residues. The CDR3 loop reads CASSASLEETQYF. As DNA, the CDR3 is TGTGCCAGCAGCGCCAGTCTGGAAGAGACCCAGTACTTC. Drawing the rest from reference TRBV7-9 and TRBJ2-5, the complete variable domain is DTGVSQNPRHKITKRGQNVTFRCDPISEHNRLYWYRQTLGQGPEFLTYFQNEAQLEKSRLLSDRFSAERPKGSFSTLEIQRTEQGDSAMYLCASSASLEETQYFGPGTRLLVL.

This clone has more than one count but fewer than ten. The chain has TRBV30 and TRBJ1-2; D gene unclear. The V gene lost 3 bases and the J gene lost 2 bases, with 7 bases spanning the gap. Germline CDR1 GTSNPN, CDR2 SVGIG (reference sequence). The CDR3 is 12 residues long. The CDR3 is CAWSLINYGYTF. DNA of the CDR3: TGTGCCTGGAGCCTAATCAACTATGGCTACACCTTC. The variable domain in full, completed from reference TRBV30 and TRBJ1-2, reads SQTIHQWPATLVQPVGSPLSLECTVEGTSNPNLYWYRQAAGRGLQLLFYSVGIGQISSEVPQNLSASRPQDRQFILSSKKLLLSDSGFYLCAWSLINYGYTFGSGTRLTVV.

This clone has only a few counts. The chain uses TRBV7-2 and TRBJ1-5, with D hard to call. Per the germline V gene, CDR1 is SGHTA and CDR2 is FQGNSA. The CDR3 sequence is 14 residues long. Trimming cost V 5 bases and J 2 bases, with 10 bases left between them. The CDR3 bases are TGTGCCAGCAGCCAAAGCCAGGGCAATCAGCCCCAGCATTTT. This gives the protein CASSQSQGNQPQHF.

In this sample, this clone turned up a few times. The V and J genes are TRBV4-2 and TRBJ2-7; TRBD1 matches 12 bases. Trimming at V came to 4 bases and at J to 6 bases, leaving 7 bases not matched to a gene. Germline V gives CDR1 LGHNA, CDR2 YNFKEQ. The CDR3 contains 15 residues. CDR3 loop: CASSPGTGGYIEQYF. The CDR3 region has the DNA TGTGCCAGCAGCCCGGGGACAGGGGGCTACATCGAGCAGTACTTC.

This clone was detected a few times. The rearrangement joins TRBV5-1 to TRBJ2-7, with no clear D. Germline CDR1 SGHRS, CDR2 YFSETQ. The length of the CDR3 is 14 residues. V lost 0 bases and J 1 base, leaving 8 bases between the germline ends. CDR3 in amino acids: CASSLDTRSYEQYF. The CDR3 nucleotides read TGCGCCAGCAGCTTGGACACCCGTTCCTACGAGCAGTACTTC. The complete variable domain, with remaining parts taken from reference TRBV5-1 and TRBJ2-7, reads KAGVTQTPRYLIKTRGQQVTLSCSPISGHRSVSWYQQTPGQGLQFLFEYFSETQRNKGNFPGRFSGRQFSNSRSEMNVSTLELGDSALYLCASSLDTRSYEQYFGPGTRLTVT.

This clone was observed a few times. This chain connects TRBV7-9 to TRBJ2-3; 10 nucleotides align to TRBD2. The trim removed 1 base at V and 6 bases at J, leaving 16 bases unmatched. The CDR3 extends over 19 amino acids. From germline, CDR1 is SEHNR and CDR2 FQNEAQ (reference sequence). The CDR3 protein is CASSLGATGTSERGDTQYF. Written as DNA, the CDR3 is TGTGCCAGCAGCTTAGGGGCCACCGGGACTAGCGAACGAGGGGATACGCAGTATTTT.

This clone was detected a few times. This chain uses TRBV28 with TRBJ1-1, with unresolved D. Germline V gives CDR1 MDHEN, CDR2 SYDVKM. The CDR3 contains 10 residues. V dropped 8 bases and J dropped 6 bases, with 7 bases sitting between them. The CDR3 nucleotides are TGTGCCAGCGCGAGGGCTGAAGCTTTCTTT. Its protein product is CASARAEAFF.

The CDR3, as DNA: TGTGCCAGCAGTTGGGGCAGGGATGGGAACACCATATATTTT. Protein sequence: CASSWGRDGNTIYF. V is TRBV6-5 and J is TRBJ1-3; D is perhaps TRBD1 (5 bases). V was clipped by 4 bases and J by 7 bases, with 14 bases between them. This CDR3 comprises 14 residues. The germline CDR1 and CDR2 sequences are MNHEY and SVGAGI.